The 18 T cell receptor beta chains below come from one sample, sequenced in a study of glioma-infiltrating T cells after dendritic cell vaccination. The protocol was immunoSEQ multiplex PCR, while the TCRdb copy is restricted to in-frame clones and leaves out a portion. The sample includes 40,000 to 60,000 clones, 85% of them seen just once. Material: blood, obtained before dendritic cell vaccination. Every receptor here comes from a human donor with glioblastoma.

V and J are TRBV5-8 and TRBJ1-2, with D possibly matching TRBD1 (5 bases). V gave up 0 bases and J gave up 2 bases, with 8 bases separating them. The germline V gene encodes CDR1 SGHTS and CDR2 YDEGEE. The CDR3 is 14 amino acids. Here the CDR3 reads CASSLESGNYGYTF. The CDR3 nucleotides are TGTGCCAGCAGCTTGGAGTCAGGGAACTATGGCTACACCTTC.

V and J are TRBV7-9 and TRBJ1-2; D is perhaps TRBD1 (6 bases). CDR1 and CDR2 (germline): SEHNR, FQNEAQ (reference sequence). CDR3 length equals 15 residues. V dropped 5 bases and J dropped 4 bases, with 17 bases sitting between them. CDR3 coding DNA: TGTGCCAGCAGCCGCCGACAGGATTTGGGCTATGGCTACACCTTC. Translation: CASSRRQDLGYGYTF. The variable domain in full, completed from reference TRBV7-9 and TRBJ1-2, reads DTGVSQNPRHKITKRGQNVTFRCDPISEHNRLYWYRQTLGQGPEFLTYFQNEAQLEKSRLLSDRFSAERPKGSFSTLEIQRTEQGDSAMYLCASSRRQDLGYGYTFGSGTRLTVV.

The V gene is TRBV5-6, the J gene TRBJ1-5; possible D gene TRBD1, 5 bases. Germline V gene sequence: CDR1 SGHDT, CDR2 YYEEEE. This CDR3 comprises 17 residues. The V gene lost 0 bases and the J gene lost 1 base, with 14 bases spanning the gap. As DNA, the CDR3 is TGTGCCAGCAGCTTGGGGCAGGGTGGTTCGAGCAATCAGCCCCAGCATTTT. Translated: CASSLGQGGSSNQPQHF.

The CDR3 spells CASSSFLSGRMEEQYF. The CDR3 bases are TGTGCCAGCAGCTCCTTCCTAAGCGGGAGAATGGAAGAGCAGTACTTC. V and J are TRBV5-6 and TRBJ2-7; 8 nucleotides align to TRBD2. V was clipped by 3 bases and J by 7 bases; unmatched bases: 15. The CDR3 contains 16 residues. Germline V lookup: CDR1 SGHDT, CDR2 YYEEEE.

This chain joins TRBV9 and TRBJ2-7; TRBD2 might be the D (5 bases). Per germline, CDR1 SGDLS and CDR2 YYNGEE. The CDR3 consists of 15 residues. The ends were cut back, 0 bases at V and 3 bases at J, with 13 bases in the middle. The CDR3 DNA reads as TGTGCCAGCAGCGTAGGGGTGACTACTGACTACGAGCAGTACTTC. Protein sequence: CASSVGVTTDYEQYF.

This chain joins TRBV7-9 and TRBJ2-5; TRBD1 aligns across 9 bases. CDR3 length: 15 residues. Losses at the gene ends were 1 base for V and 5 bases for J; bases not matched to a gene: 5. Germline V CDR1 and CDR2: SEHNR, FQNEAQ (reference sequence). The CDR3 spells CASSLGTGDYETQYF. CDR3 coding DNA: TGTGCCAGCAGCTTAGGGACAGGGGATTATGAGACCCAGTACTTC.

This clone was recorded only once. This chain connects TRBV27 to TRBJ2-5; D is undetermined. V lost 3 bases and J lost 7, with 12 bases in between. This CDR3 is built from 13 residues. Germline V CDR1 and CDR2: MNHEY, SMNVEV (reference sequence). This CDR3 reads CASSFTPSGTQYF. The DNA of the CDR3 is TGTGCCAGCAGTTTCACTCCCTCCGGGACCCAGTACTTC.

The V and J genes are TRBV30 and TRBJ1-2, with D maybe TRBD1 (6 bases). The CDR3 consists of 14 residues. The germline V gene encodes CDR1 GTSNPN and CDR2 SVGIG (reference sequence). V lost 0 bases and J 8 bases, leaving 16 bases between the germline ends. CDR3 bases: TGTGCCTGGAGTGTAGGACAGCGGCTAAAGGGCTACACCTTC. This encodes CAWSVGQRLKGYTF.

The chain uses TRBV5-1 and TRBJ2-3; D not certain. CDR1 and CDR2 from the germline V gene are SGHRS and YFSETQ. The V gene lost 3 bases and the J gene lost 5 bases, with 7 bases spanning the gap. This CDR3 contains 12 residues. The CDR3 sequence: CASSYGQDTQYF. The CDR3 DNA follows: TGCGCCAGCAGCTACGGTCAAGATACGCAGTATTTT. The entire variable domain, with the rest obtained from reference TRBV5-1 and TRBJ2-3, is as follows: KAGVTQTPRYLIKTRGQQVTLSCSPISGHRSVSWYQQTPGQGLQFLFEYFSETQRNKGNFPGRFSGRQFSNSRSEMNVSTLELGDSALYLCASSYGQDTQYFGPGTRLTVL.

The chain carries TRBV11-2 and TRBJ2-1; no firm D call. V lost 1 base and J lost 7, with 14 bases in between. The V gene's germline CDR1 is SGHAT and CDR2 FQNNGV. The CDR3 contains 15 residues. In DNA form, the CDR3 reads TGTGCCAGCAGCTTAGCGCTGAACTCGAGAAATGAGCAGTTCTTC. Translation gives CASSLALNSRNEQFF.

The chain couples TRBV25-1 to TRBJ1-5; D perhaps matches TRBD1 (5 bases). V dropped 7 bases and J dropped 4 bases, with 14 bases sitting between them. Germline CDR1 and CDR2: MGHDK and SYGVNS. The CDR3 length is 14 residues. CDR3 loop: CASTGGGWNQPQHF. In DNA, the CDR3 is TGTGCCAGCACCGGGGGGGGATGGAATCAGCCCCAGCATTTT.

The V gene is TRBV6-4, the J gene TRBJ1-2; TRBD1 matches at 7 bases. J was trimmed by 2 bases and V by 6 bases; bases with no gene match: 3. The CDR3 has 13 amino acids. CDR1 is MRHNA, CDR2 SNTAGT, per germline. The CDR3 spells CASSTGQNYGYTF. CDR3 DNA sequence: TGTGCCAGCAGCACGGGACAGAACTATGGCTACACCTTC.

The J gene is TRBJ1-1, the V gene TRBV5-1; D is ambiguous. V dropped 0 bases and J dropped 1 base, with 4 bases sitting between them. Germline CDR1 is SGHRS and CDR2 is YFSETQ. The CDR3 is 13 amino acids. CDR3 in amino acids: CASSLVSNTEAFF. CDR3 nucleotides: TGCGCCAGCAGCTTGGTATCGAACACTGAAGCTTTCTTT.

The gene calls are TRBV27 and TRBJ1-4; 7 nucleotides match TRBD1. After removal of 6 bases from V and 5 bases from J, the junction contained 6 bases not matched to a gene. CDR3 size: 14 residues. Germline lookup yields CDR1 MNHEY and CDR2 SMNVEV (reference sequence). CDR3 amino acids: CASSLGQRNEKLFF. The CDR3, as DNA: TGTGCCAGCAGCTTGGGACAGAGGAATGAAAAACTGTTTTTT.

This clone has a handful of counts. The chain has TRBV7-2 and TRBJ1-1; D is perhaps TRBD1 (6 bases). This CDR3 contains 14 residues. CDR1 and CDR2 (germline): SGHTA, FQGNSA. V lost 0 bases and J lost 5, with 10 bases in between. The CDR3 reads CASSLAAGVTEAFF. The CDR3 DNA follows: TGTGCCAGCAGCTTAGCGGCAGGGGTTACTGAAGCTTTCTTT.

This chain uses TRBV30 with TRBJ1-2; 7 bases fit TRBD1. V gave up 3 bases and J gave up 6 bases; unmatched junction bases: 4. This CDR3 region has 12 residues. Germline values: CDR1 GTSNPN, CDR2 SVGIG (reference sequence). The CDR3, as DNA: TGTGCCTGGAGGCAGGGGGGAGATGGCTACACCTTC. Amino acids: CAWRQGGDGYTF. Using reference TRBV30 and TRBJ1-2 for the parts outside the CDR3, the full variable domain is SQTIHQWPATLVQPVGSPLSLECTVEGTSNPNLYWYRQAAGRGLQLLFYSVGIGQISSEVPQNLSASRPQDRQFILSSKKLLLSDSGFYLCAWRQGGDGYTFGSGTRLTVV.

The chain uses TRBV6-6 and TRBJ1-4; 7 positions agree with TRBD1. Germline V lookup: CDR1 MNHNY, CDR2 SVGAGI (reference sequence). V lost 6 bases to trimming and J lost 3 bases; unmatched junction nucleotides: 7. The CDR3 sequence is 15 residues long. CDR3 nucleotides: TGTGCCAGCAGAAAAGGGGGCGCGCCTAATGAAAAACTGTTTTTT. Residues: CASRKGGAPNEKLFF.

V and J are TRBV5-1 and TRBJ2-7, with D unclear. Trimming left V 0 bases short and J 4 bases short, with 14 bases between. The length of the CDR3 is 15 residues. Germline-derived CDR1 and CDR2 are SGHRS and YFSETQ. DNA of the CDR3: TGCGCCAGCAGCTTGGTGGGCACCGGTCCGTACGAGCAGTACTTC. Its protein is CASSLVGTGPYEQYF.